Listed here are 23 T cell receptor beta chains from one sample, sequenced in a study of PD-1 blockade in mismatch repair-deficient tumors. TCRdb's table, derived via immunoSEQ multiplex PCR, lists solely in-frame clones and lacks some. The sample yields more than 50,000 clones, roughly 88% seen once. The sample was peripheral blood, taken 52 weeks after starting pembrolizumab. The receptors come from an adult with mismatch repair-deficient cancer.

This chain uses TRBV5-1 with TRBJ2-1; 8 positions agree with TRBD2. This CDR3 is 16 amino acids long. Unmatched junction bases numbered 6, after V lost 0 bases and J lost 4 bases. The germline V gene encodes CDR1 SGHRS and CDR2 YFSETQ. Written as DNA, the CDR3 is TGCGCCAGCAGCTTGGAGGCTAGCGGGTTTTACAATGAGCAGTTCTTC. Its translation: CASSLEASGFYNEQFF.

This clone was counted between two and nine times. The V and J genes are TRBV6-1 and TRBJ2-7; D is perhaps TRBD2 (5 bases). The V end lost 8 bases, the J end lost 4 bases, and 18 bases lay between the germline ends. Looked up from germline, CDR1 is MNHNS and CDR2 is SASEGT. The length of the CDR3 is 14 residues. CDR3 DNA sequence: TGTGCCAGCCTGCGGACGGGAAATGGATACGAGCAGTACTTC. Protein product: CASLRTGNGYEQYF.

V and J are TRBV7-9 and TRBJ2-1; TRBD2 agrees at 11 bases. This CDR3 contains 15 residues. Germline lookup yields CDR1 SEHNR and CDR2 FQNEAQ (reference sequence). V was pared by 6 bases and J by 6 bases, with 7 bases of the junction left unmatched. Written as DNA, the CDR3 is TGTGCCAGCAGTCCGGTGGGGACTAGCGGCAATGAGCAGTTCTTC. It yields the protein CASSPVGTSGNEQFF.

This clone has a single count. The CDR3 DNA is TGCGCCAGCAGCCAAGAACCCCGAGAGGGCTACGAGCAGTACTTC. Encoded protein: CASSQEPREGYEQYF. This chain connects TRBV4-3 to TRBJ2-7, with a possible D match to TRBD2 (5 bases). The CDR3 runs to 15 residues. Trimming cost V 0 bases and J 3 bases, with 12 bases left between them. In germline, CDR1 is LGHNA, CDR2 YSLEER.

This chain uses TRBV28 with TRBJ2-3; TRBD2 matches at 13 bases. Germline assignment: CDR1 MDHEN and CDR2 SYDVKM. The CDR3 runs to 16 residues. Losses at the gene ends were 5 bases for V and 6 bases for J; bases not matched to a gene: 8. CDR3 sequence: CASSLGLAGARDTQYF. For the CDR3, the DNA is TGTGCCAGCAGTCTCGGACTAGCGGGAGCTCGGGATACGCAGTATTTT.

This chain connects TRBV19 to TRBJ2-7, with 11 bases matching TRBD1. The CDR3 is 13 residues long. CDR1 and CDR2 from the germline V gene are LNHDA and SQIVND (reference sequence). After removal of 8 bases from V and 5 bases from J, the junction contained 5 bases not matched to a gene. This chain's CDR3 is CASWGQGDDEQYF. Written as DNA, the CDR3 is TGTGCCAGTTGGGGACAGGGGGACGACGAGCAGTACTTC.

V gene TRBV7-3 combines with J gene TRBJ1-2, with no clear D. V lost 2 bases and J lost 8, with 9 bases in between. The CDR3 consists of 12 residues. From germline, CDR1 is SGHTA and CDR2 FQGTGA. The CDR3 protein is CASSLDGRGYTF. In DNA form, the CDR3 reads TGTGCCAGCAGCTTAGACGGCAGGGGCTACACCTTC.

The chain links TRBV15 to TRBJ2-1; a possible D gene is TRBD2 (6 bases). This CDR3 region has 14 residues. The V and J ends lost 1 base and 12 bases respectively, with 16 bases between them. Germline loops: CDR1 LNHNV, CDR2 YYDKDF (reference sequence). The CDR3 loop reads CATSRGGELPSQFF. Here the CDR3 DNA reads TGTGCCACCAGCAGAGGGGGGGAACTCCCCTCGCAGTTCTTC.

The rearrangement joins TRBV11-2 to TRBJ2-7, with D unclear. Trimming removed 6 bases at V and 5 bases at J, with 8 bases between. The V gene's germline CDR1 is SGHAT and CDR2 FQNNGV. This CDR3 spans 11 amino acids. The CDR3 protein is CASRGLNEQYF. The DNA for the CDR3 is TGTGCCAGCAGAGGCCTCAACGAGCAGTACTTC.

A single count supports this clone. The chain has TRBV2 and TRBJ2-1; TRBD2 agrees at 13 bases. Germline V CDR1 and CDR2: SNHLY, FYNNEI. This CDR3 spans 16 amino acids. V shed 6 bases, J shed 3 bases, and the junction held 5 bases outside the gene matches. CDR3 nucleotides: TGTGCCAGCAGGGGGGGACTAGCGGGATACTACAATGAGCAGTTCTTC. Residues: CASRGGLAGYYNEQFF.

The chain carries TRBV18 and TRBJ2-1; 7 positions match TRBD1. The CDR3 extends over 16 amino acids. V lost 0 bases and J lost 9; bases outside the gene matches: 11. Per the germline V gene, CDR1 is KGHSH and CDR2 is LQKENI. In DNA form, the CDR3 reads TGTGCCAGCTCACCACCGGCGAAGGGGGCCGATGGTGAGCAGTTCTTC. This translates into CASSPPAKGADGEQFF.

The V call is TRBV5-1, the J call TRBJ2-1; 10 bases line up with TRBD2. V lost 0 bases, J lost 9 bases, and 6 bases stayed unmatched. The CDR3 is 15 residues long. The germline CDR1 and CDR2 sequences are SGHRS and YFSETQ. CDR3 bases: TGCGCCAGCAGCTTGGATCTAGCGGGAGAGCGTGAGCAGTTCTTC. Amino acids: CASSLDLAGEREQFF.

The chain uses TRBV6-1 and TRBJ2-7; 8 positions agree with TRBD2. CDR1 MNHNS and CDR2 SASEGT come from the germline V gene. V shed 4 bases and J 0 bases; nucleotides not matched to a gene: 5. The CDR3 spans 15 residues. CDR3 protein: CASSVQRETSYEQYF. CDR3 sequence (DNA): TGTGCCAGCAGTGTACAGCGGGAGACCTCCTACGAGCAGTACTTC.

The chain joins TRBV11-2 to TRBJ2-7; D unclear. V was cut by 2 bases and J by 5 bases, with 13 bases left in between. This CDR3 region has 14 residues. Germline V gene lookup returns CDR1 SGHAT and CDR2 FQNNGV. CDR3 DNA: TGTGCCAGCAGCTTAACGCACTATAACGACGAGCAGTACTTC. Protein: CASSLTHYNDEQYF.

The CDR3 reads CASSPAGENTEAFF. CDR3 in DNA: TGTGCCAGCAGCCCGGCGGGGGAGAACACTGAAGCTTTCTTT. The chain is built from TRBV7-9 and TRBJ1-1; TRBD1 might be the D (5 bases). The germline V and J ends were trimmed by 5 bases and 1 base, with 11 bases remaining between them. The V gene's germline CDR1 is SEHNR and CDR2 FQNEAQ (reference sequence). The CDR3 loop spans 14 amino acids. The entire variable domain, with the rest obtained from reference TRBV7-9 and TRBJ1-1, is as follows: DTGVSQNPRHKITKRGQNVTFRCDPISEHNRLYWYRQTLGQGPEFLTYFQNEAQLEKSRLLSDRFSAERPKGSFSTLEIQRTEQGDSAMYLCASSPAGENTEAFFGQGTRLTVV.

This clone was counted a single time. The gene calls are TRBV4-1 and TRBJ2-1; D may be TRBD1 (6 bases). V was cut by 3 bases and J by 5 bases, with 11 bases left in between. The germline V gene has CDR1 MGHRA and CDR2 YSYEKL. This CDR3 spans 14 amino acids. The CDR3 DNA reads TGCGCCAGCAGCCACCAAGAGGGGGACAATGAGCAGTTCTTC. It translates to CASSHQEGDNEQFF.

This chain links TRBV2 with TRBJ2-7, with D perhaps matching TRBD1 (5 bases). The length of the CDR3 is 13 residues. Germline V gene data show CDR1 as SNHLY and CDR2 as FYNNEI. Trimming pared 6 bases from V and 6 bases from J, leaving 15 bases between. The CDR3 sequence is CASSQEQGPEQYF. The CDR3 DNA sequence: TGTGCCAGCAGCCAAGAGCAGGGTCCCGAGCAGTACTTC.

The chain carries TRBV30 and TRBJ1-2, with 7 bases aligning to TRBD1. J lost 10 bases, V lost 3 bases, and 11 bases had no gene match. The length of the CDR3 is 13 residues. Germline CDR1 GTSNPN, CDR2 SVGIG (reference sequence). CDR3 DNA: TGTGCCTGGAGCCGGACAGGCGGGAACTCCTACACCTTC. It translates to CAWSRTGGNSYTF.

CDR3 DNA: TGCGCCAGCAGCTTTCTCACCGTAAGCCAAGAGACCCAGTACTTC. Translating it yields CASSFLTVSQETQYF. The chain is built from TRBV5-1 and TRBJ2-5; no reliable D call. The germline V gene encodes CDR1 SGHRS and CDR2 YFSETQ. V dropped 2 bases and J dropped 1 base, with 12 bases sitting between them. CDR3 length: 15 residues.

The CDR3 sequence is CASSTWGSGSFRSYNEQFF. For the CDR3, the DNA is TGTGCCAGCAGTACCTGGGGTAGCGGGAGTTTCCGTTCCTACAATGAGCAGTTCTTC. This sequence joins TRBV27 and TRBJ2-1, with 9 bases aligning to TRBD2. Germline CDR1 is MNHEY and CDR2 is SMNVEV (reference sequence). The V segment lost 5 bases and the J segment 1 base; nucleotides outside the gene matches: 15. CDR3 size: 19 residues.

The J gene is TRBJ1-1, the V gene TRBV19; D is unclear. V lost 2 bases and J 5 bases, leaving 12 bases between the germline ends. CDR1 LNHDA and CDR2 SQIVND come from the germline V gene (reference sequence). The CDR3 spans 14 residues. The DNA of the CDR3 is TGTGCCAGTAGTATAACTGAGGGCTGGACTGAAGCTTTCTTT. This sequence encodes CASSITEGWTEAFF.

The chain has TRBV5-6 and TRBJ2-1; 7 bases are a match to TRBD2. The CDR3 is 16 amino acids. V lost 4 bases and J lost 0; bases outside the gene matches: 7. Germline V CDR1 and CDR2: SGHDT, YYEEEE. CDR3 amino acids: CASSGFGGSSYNEQFF. CDR3 in DNA: TGTGCCAGCAGCGGGTTCGGCGGGAGCTCCTACAATGAGCAGTTCTTC.

This chain connects TRBV5-8 to TRBJ1-1; possibly TRBD1 for D (6 bases). The CDR3 runs to 14 residues. From germline, CDR1 is SGHTS and CDR2 YDEGEE. Trimming shortened V by 1 base and J by 3 bases, and 10 bases separated the two germline ends. Here the CDR3 reads CASSLLPGDTEAFF. Written as DNA, the CDR3 is TGTGCCAGCAGCTTGCTCCCAGGGGACACTGAAGCTTTCTTT.